This T cell receptor beta chain is from a study of blood T cell repertoires in COVID-19. Method: immunoSEQ multiplex PCR; TCRdb's copy keeps in-frame clones and lacks some. Of roughly 700,000 clones in the sample, 75% to 90% were seen once. In germline, CDR1 is SNHLY, CDR2 FYNNEI. The V end was cut by 3 bases, the J end by 8 bases, with 11 bases between. CDR3 size: 13 residues. The sequencing input was peripheral blood. The clonotype originates from a woman between 18 and 29 years old with acute or convalescent COVID-19. The chain uses TRBV2 and TRBJ2-4; perhaps TRBD2 as D (6 bases). CDR3: CASSDSGVYIQYF. The CDR3 nucleotides read TGTGCCAGCAGTGACTCGGGGGTGTACATTCAGTACTTC.